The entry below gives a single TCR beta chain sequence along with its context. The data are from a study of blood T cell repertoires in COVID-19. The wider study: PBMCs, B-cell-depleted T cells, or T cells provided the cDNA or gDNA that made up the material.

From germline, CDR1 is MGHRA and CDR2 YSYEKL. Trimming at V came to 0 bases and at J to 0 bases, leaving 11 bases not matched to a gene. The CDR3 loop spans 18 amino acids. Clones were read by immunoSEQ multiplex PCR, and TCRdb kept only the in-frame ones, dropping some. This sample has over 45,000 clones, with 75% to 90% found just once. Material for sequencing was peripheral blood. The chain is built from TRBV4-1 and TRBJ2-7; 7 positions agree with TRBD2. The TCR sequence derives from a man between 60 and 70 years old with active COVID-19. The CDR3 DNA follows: TGCGCCAGCAGCCAAGATTTTACCTTGAGCGGGGACTCCTACGAGCAGTACTTC. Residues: CASSQDFTLSGDSYEQYF.